These 27 T cell receptor beta chains share one sample of origin, sequenced in a study of regulatory T cells in long-lasting Graves disease. The time point: newly diagnosed GD, antithyroid drugs for less than 3 months. From RNA extracted from PBMCs, the TCR library was made. HTBI primers from iRepertoire and Arm-PCR of CDR3 regions yielded the TCR beta libraries. One entry per CDR3 protein results from TCRdb running MiXCR on the multiplex PCR reads. The data hold approximately 490,000 distinct CDR3 sequences, with 15% to 20% observed a single time. These same data were also listed under a study on T cells in Graves' hyperthyroidism and ophthalmopathy.

Sequencing used peripheral blood mononuclear cells (PBMCs), obtained at new diagnosis, from a patient treated with antithyroid drugs. The receptors were gathered from a man aged 35 to 55 with Graves disease.

Ten or more counts support this clonotype. The chain joins TRBV28 to TRBJ2-3; D perhaps matches TRBD2 (6 bases). The germline V gene has CDR1 MDHEN and CDR2 SYDVKM. The V and J ends lost 5 bases and 4 bases respectively, with 16 bases between them. The CDR3 totals 15 residues. Here the CDR3 reads CASSERGGNADTQYF. CDR3 coding DNA: TGTGCCAGCAGTGAACGTGGGGGGAATGCAGATACGCAGTATTTT.

Notes on this clonotype: At one end, the junction sequence differs from germline, possibly due to a read error. The rearrangement links TRBV27 to TRBJ1-3; no definite D call. Germline CDR1 MNHEY, CDR2 SMNVEV (reference sequence). This CDR3 comprises 14 residues. CDR3 nucleotides: TGTGCCAGCAGACAGACCTACTCTGGAAGCACCATATATTTT. This sequence encodes CASRQTYSGSTIYF.

The chain links TRBV10-1 to TRBJ2-2; weak D call: TRBD2 (6 bases). The V end lost 2 bases, the J end lost 2 bases, and 9 bases lay between the germline ends. The CDR3 consists of 15 residues. CDR1 and CDR2 (germline): WNHNN, SYGVQD (reference sequence). The CDR3 DNA is TGCGCCAGCAGTGAGGGAGGGTCCAACACCGGGGAGCTGTTTTTT. This encodes CASSEGGSNTGELFF.

In its sample, this clonotype was seen many times. CDR3 loop: CASSAVGGIVSDTQYF. In DNA, the CDR3 is TGTGCCAGCAGTGCCGTAGGCGGGATTGTATCAGATACGCAGTATTTT. The V call is TRBV2, the J call TRBJ2-3, with a tentative D call TRBD2 (6 bases). CDR3 size: 16 residues. Germline V gene sequence: CDR1 SNHLY, CDR2 FYNNEI. The V and J ends lost 4 bases and 4 bases respectively, with 18 bases between them.

This clonotype was observed many times. The chain links TRBV20-1 to TRBJ2-7, with TRBD1 matching 7 bases. With 4 bases clipped from V and 3 bases from J, the junction kept 6 bases outside the gene matches. CDR3 length: 13 amino acids. CDR1 is DFQATT, CDR2 SNEGSKA, per germline (reference sequence). The CDR3 nucleotides are TGCAGTGCTACCGGGACAGAGCTCTACGAGCAGTACTTC. The encoded protein is CSATGTELYEQYF.

Note on this clonotype: A much larger clone lies one base from this, so it may be a read error. For the CDR3, the DNA is TGTGCCAGCACACAAGGGGGCGCAAACTATGGCTACACCTTC. Its protein product is CASTQGGANYGYTF. This sequence joins TRBV6-2 or TRBV6-3 and TRBJ1-2; 7 bases align to TRBD1. Germline V gene lookup returns CDR1 MNHEY and CDR2 SVGEGT. This CDR3 region has 14 residues. Trimming removed 7 bases from V and 2 bases from J; junction bases left unmatched: 7.

This clonotype came up many times. J is TRBJ1-2 and V is TRBV3-1; D is unresolved. V dropped 3 bases and J dropped 8 bases, with 16 bases sitting between them. CDR1 is LGHDT and CDR2 is YNNKEL in the germline V gene (reference sequence). The CDR3 sequence is 14 residues long. CDR3 sequence reads: CASSQMGKQVGYTF. DNA of the CDR3: TGTGCCAGCAGCCAGATGGGGAAGCAGGTCGGCTACACCTTC.

This clonotype was seen repeatedly, ten times or more. The J gene is TRBJ1-1, the V gene TRBV13; D unclear. The germline gives CDR1 PRHDT, CDR2 FYEKMQ (reference sequence). The CDR3 spans 12 residues. The V gene lost 3 bases and the J gene lost 5 bases, with 7 bases spanning the gap. The CDR3 spells CASSFAQTEAFF. The CDR3 bases are TGTGCCAGCAGCTTCGCTCAGACTGAAGCTTTCTTT.

This clonotype was observed at least ten times. The chain's CDR3 is CAWSHQGSNTEAFF. In DNA form, the CDR3 reads TGTGCCTGGAGCCATCAGGGGTCGAACACTGAAGCTTTCTTT. The gene calls are TRBV30 and TRBJ1-1, with D possibly being TRBD1 (6 bases). The CDR3 length is 14 residues. Trimming took 3 bases from V and 1 from J, leaving 12 bases between them. From germline, CDR1 is GTSNPN and CDR2 SVGIG (reference sequence). Full variable domain (rest looked up from reference TRBV30 and TRBJ1-1): SQTIHQWPATLVQPVGSPLSLECTVEGTSNPNLYWYRQAAGRGLQLLFYSVGIGQISSEVPQNLSASRPQDRQFILSSKKLLLSDSGFYLCAWSHQGSNTEAFFGQGTRLTVV.

This clonotype has a count of ten or more. The genes are TRBV7-6 and TRBJ2-7, with 7 nucleotides matching TRBD2. The CDR3 loop spans 14 amino acids. The germline gives CDR1 SGHVS, CDR2 FNYEAQ. V trimming: 5 bases; J trimming: 5 bases; junction bases outside the gene matches: 9. The CDR3 protein is CASSAPGLRDEQYF. CDR3 DNA: TGTGCCAGCAGCGCGCCGGGACTAAGAGACGAGCAGTACTTC.

The chain carries TRBV15 and TRBJ2-1; no firm D call. V lost 0 bases and J 4 bases, leaving 7 bases between the germline ends. Germline V gene lookup returns CDR1 LNHNV and CDR2 YYDKDF (reference sequence). The CDR3 has 14 amino acids. The DNA for the CDR3 is TGTGCCACCAGCAGAGATCGACTGTACAATGAGCAGTTCTTC. Its translation: CATSRDRLYNEQFF.

The J gene is TRBJ2-2, the V gene TRBV19, with TRBD2 identical over 7 bases. The CDR3 contains 14 residues. The germline V gene has CDR1 LNHDA and CDR2 SQIVND (reference sequence). J gave up 6 bases and V 6 bases, and 7 bases lay outside the gene matches. This CDR3 is CASSLSGIPGELFF. For the CDR3, the DNA is TGTGCCAGTAGCCTAAGCGGGATCCCCGGGGAGCTGTTTTTT.

Written as DNA, the CDR3 is TGTGCCACCAGACCTGACATATTCGCCTACGAGCAGTACTTC. As protein: CATRPDIFAYEQYF. The genes are TRBV24-1 and TRBJ2-7; no firm D call. V lost 7 bases to trimming and J lost 2 bases, with 14 bases between them. The CDR3 covers 14 residues. The germline V gene encodes CDR1 KGHDR and CDR2 SFDVKD.

In this sample, this clonotype turned up many times. The V and J genes are TRBV2 and TRBJ2-1; 11 nucleotides align to TRBD1. CDR3 size: 15 residues. Trimming removed 2 bases from V and 8 bases from J; junction bases left unmatched: 5. Germline CDR1 reads SNHLY; CDR2 reads FYNNEI. The CDR3 here is CASSEFGTGGDEQFF. In DNA, the CDR3 is TGTGCCAGCAGTGAATTTGGGACAGGGGGGGATGAGCAGTTCTTC.

V usage is TRBV12-3 or TRBV12-4 and J usage is TRBJ1-6; 9 bases agree with TRBD1. J lost 11 bases, V lost 6 bases, and 11 bases had no gene match. The CDR3 contains 15 residues. For the CDR3, the DNA is TGTGCCAGCAGCATGGGACAGGGTGGTATTCCACCCCTCCACTTT. It translates to CASSMGQGGIPPLHF.

In its sample, this clonotype was seen many times. The chain combines TRBV12-3 or TRBV12-4 with TRBJ2-1; 10 bases match TRBD1. CDR3 length: 16 residues. V was pared by 2 bases and J by 8 bases, with 9 bases of the junction left unmatched. This CDR3 reads CASSLWRDRGYHEQFF. CDR3 nucleotide sequence: TGTGCCAGCAGTTTATGGCGGGACAGGGGCTATCATGAGCAGTTCTTC.

This clonotype appeared a few times. This chain uses TRBV5-5 with TRBJ2-1, with D tentatively TRBD2 (5 bases). This CDR3 contains 15 residues. Germline V gives CDR1 SGHKS, CDR2 YYEKEE (reference sequence). Between the trimmed V and J ends, which lost 5 bases and 7 bases, there was a span of 19 bases. The chain's CDR3 is CASSQDWIWENEQFF. CDR3 nucleotide sequence: TGTGCCAGCAGTCAAGACTGGATTTGGGAGAATGAGCAGTTCTTC.

This clonotype was seen repeatedly, ten times or more. This chain joins TRBV24-1 and TRBJ2-6, with 7 bases lining up with TRBD2. This CDR3 spans 14 amino acids. Trimming cost V 7 bases and J 2 bases; bases outside gene matches: 1. Germline V gives CDR1 KGHDR, CDR2 SFDVKD. Here the CDR3 reads CATSAGAGANVLTF. The CDR3 DNA reads as TGTGCCACCAGCGCGGGAGCTGGGGCCAACGTCCTGACTTTC.

A note on this clonotype: This may arise from a read error, as a much more abundant clone is one base away. As the CDR3 is not closed by the conserved phenylalanine or tryptophan, this likely results from a read error. The J gene is TRBJ2-7, the V gene TRBV28; 15 nucleotides line up with TRBD2. The V gene end was trimmed by 8 bases and the J gene end by 5 bases; junction bases not matched to a gene: 1. The length of the CDR3 is 13 residues. Germline V gene sequence: CDR1 MDHEN, CDR2 SYDVKM. CDR3 sequence: CASGTSGRHEQYL. In DNA, the CDR3 is TGTGCCAGCGGGACTAGCGGGAGGCACGAGCAGTACCTC.

The chain uses TRBV20-1 and TRBJ2-7, with 9 bases aligning to TRBD2. The CDR3 loop spans 15 amino acids. CDR1 and CDR2 from the germline V gene are DFQATT and SNEGSKA (reference sequence). The ends lost 0 bases at V and 0 bases at J; junction bases unmatched: 3. The CDR3 sequence is CSARDATSGSYEQYF. The CDR3 DNA reads TGCAGTGCTAGAGATGCGACTAGCGGCTCCTACGAGCAGTACTTC.

This clonotype has a count of ten or more. The chain links TRBV15 to TRBJ1-1; D gene unclear. Trimming pared 0 bases from V and 5 bases from J, leaving 7 bases between. This CDR3 has 13 residues. Germline CDR1 and CDR2: LNHNV and YYDKDF (reference sequence). The CDR3 loop is CATSRDRRTEAFF. The CDR3 DNA reads as TGTGCCACCAGCAGAGATCGTAGGACTGAAGCTTTCTTT.

This clonotype occurred many times. J is TRBJ2-3 and V is TRBV28, with a possible D match to TRBD2 (5 bases). Trimming cost V 11 bases and J 5 bases, with 17 bases left between them. This CDR3 is built from 13 residues. CDR1 MDHEN and CDR2 SYDVKM come from the germline V gene. The CDR3 protein is CAGASGSVDTQYF. CDR3 sequence (DNA): TGTGCCGGCGCCAGCGGCTCAGTAGATACGCAGTATTTT.

This chain uses TRBV7-9 with TRBJ1-2; D is uncertain. Trimming removed 0 bases from V and 7 bases from J, with 12 bases in between. CDR1 is SEHNR, CDR2 FQNEAQ, per germline (reference sequence). The CDR3 loop spans 14 amino acids. In nucleotides, the CDR3 is TGTGCCAGCAGCTTAGCGCTTGGGGAGTCTGGCTACACCTTC. It yields the protein CASSLALGESGYTF.

About this clonotype: A much bigger clone sits one base away, suggesting this may be a read error. The chain links TRBV7-8 to TRBJ2-5, with 14 positions matching TRBD2. Losses at the gene ends were 5 bases for V and 7 bases for J; bases not matched to a gene: 12. There are 17 residues in the CDR3. Germline loops: CDR1 SGHVS, CDR2 FQNEAQ. The CDR3 DNA sequence: TGTGCCAGCAGCCCGCGACTAGCGGGAGGGCCGAGGGGGACCCAGTACTTC. The encoded protein is CASSPRLAGGPRGTQYF.

This clonotype was counted many times. The chain couples TRBV5-1 to TRBJ2-7; 8 bases align to TRBD1. Germline trimming cut 1 base from V and 2 bases from J; bases unmatched to any gene: 5. Germline V CDR1 and CDR2: SGHRS, YFSETQ. The CDR3 runs 15 residues. The CDR3 DNA reads as TGCGCCAGCAGCTTGTTTGGGACAGGACCCTACGAGCAGTACTTC. It codes for CASSLFGTGPYEQYF.

V gene TRBV2 combines with J gene TRBJ2-7; unclear D gene. The V gene lost 4 bases and the J gene lost 1 base, with 8 bases spanning the gap. Germline CDR1 and CDR2: SNHLY and FYNNEI. This CDR3 region has 13 residues. CDR3 DNA: TGTGCCAGCAGTGTTGTCAAGTCCTACGAGCAGTACTTC. Protein: CASSVVKSYEQYF.

The chain joins TRBV14 to TRBJ2-2; TRBD1 might be the D (6 bases). Trimming took 1 base from V and 3 from J, leaving 12 bases between them. Germline CDR1 reads SGHDN; CDR2 reads FVKESK. CDR3 length: 16 amino acids. CDR3 region: CASSQAAGVYTGELFF. As DNA, the CDR3 is TGTGCCAGCAGCCAAGCAGCAGGGGTTTACACCGGGGAGCTGTTTTTT.